This T cell receptor beta chain was sequenced for a study of blood T cell repertoires in COVID-19. Study context: Samples representing acute and convalescent COVID-19 were sourced from the United States, Italy and Spain. T cells, B-cell-depleted T cells, or PBMCs provided the cDNA or gDNA that served as material.

In the authors' methods: Reference gene primer amplification gave nucleated cell count estimates. Assay: immunoSEQ multiplex PCR; the TCRdb copy retains only in-frame clones and omits some. V and J calls and clone size are given by that table; D and trimming were obtained from the DNA. The table shows approximately 150,000 clones, with over 80% occurring only once. Trimming cost V 6 bases and J 6 bases, with 14 bases left between them. The germline V gene has CDR1 KGHSH and CDR2 LQKENI. The CDR3 consists of 13 residues. The chain recombines TRBV18 with TRBJ1-2, with D perhaps matching TRBD1 (5 bases). The receptor was isolated from a middle-aged man who had recovered from COVID-19. Sample: peripheral blood. CDR3: CASSAREGDGYTF. In DNA form, the CDR3 reads TGTGCCAGCTCGGCCAGGGAAGGGGATGGCTACACCTTC.